What follows are 5 T cell receptor beta chains derived from one specimen sequenced in a study of T cells in Graves' hyperthyroidism and ophthalmopathy. There were TCR beta CDR3 regions amplified from RNA transcripts. Using the HTBI primer set, a first-round RT-PCR was run on the TCR CDR3. Using its own MiXCR run on the multiplex PCR reads, TCRdb lists one record per CDR3 protein. This table has a few hundred thousand distinct CDR3 sequences, around 42% appearing once. The sample was peripheral blood or thyroid tissue (not recorded which). These receptor sequences come from a woman under 30 with Graves' hyperthyroidism.

V and J are TRBV7-8 and TRBJ1-4; D gene unclear. Germline loops: CDR1 SGHVS, CDR2 FQNEAQ. The CDR3 spans 15 residues. Trimming pared 3 bases from V and 7 bases from J, leaving 15 bases between. CDR3 DNA sequence: TGTGCCAGCAGCTTGGGCCCCCTAGGAGGTGAAAAACTGTTTTTT. It specifies CASSLGPLGGEKLFF.

This clonotype occurred once. A read error may produce the germline difference seen at one junction end. The V call is TRBV7-2, the J call TRBJ2-2; 7 nucleotides agree with TRBD1. The CDR3 extends over 15 amino acids. Germline-derived CDR1 and CDR2 are SGHTA and FQGNSA. DNA for the CDR3: TGCGCCAGCAGCCAAGGGTCAGGGGGCACCGGGGAGCTGTTTTTT. Translating it yields CASSQGSGGTGELFF.

This clonotype was seen ten or more times. The CDR3 sequence: CASSQSDSNQPQHF. Here the CDR3 DNA reads TGTGCCAGCAGCCAATCAGATAGCAATCAGCCCCAGCATTTT. V usage is TRBV7-9 and J usage is TRBJ1-5, with unresolved D. With 5 bases removed from V and 0 bases from J, the gap between germline ends came to 8 bases. This CDR3 is 14 amino acids long. Germline-derived CDR1 and CDR2 are SEHNR and FQNEAQ (reference sequence).

CDR3 loop: CASGLVLGGWGNQPQHF. DNA of the CDR3: TGTGCTAGTGGTTTGGTACTAGGGGGCTGGGGCAATCAGCCCCAGCATTTT. This chain joins TRBV12-5 and TRBJ1-5, with 7 bases matching TRBD1. The CDR3 covers 17 residues. Germline V gene sequence: CDR1 LGHNT, CDR2 FRNRAP. V shed 0 bases, J shed 2 bases, and the junction held 7 bases outside the gene matches.

This clonotype was observed a few times. This chain joins TRBV5-8 and TRBJ2-7, with 8 bases identical to TRBD1. Looked up from germline, CDR1 is SGHTS and CDR2 is YDEGEE. The CDR3 is 16 residues long. The V gene end was trimmed by 0 bases and the J gene end by 4 bases; junction bases not matched to a gene: 9. In DNA, the CDR3 is TGTGCCAGCAGCTTGGCCTCAAAACAGGGGGGTTACGAGCAGTACTTC. Protein: CASSLASKQGGYEQYF.